This T cell receptor beta chain comes out of a study of blood T cells in healthy people across ages. Study-level results: TCR beta diversity, measured per million T cells, fell in a roughly linear way with age. More naive CD4+ cells and higher diversity were found in long-lived than in aged donors.

Primed by a sample-barcoded 5' primer and a J-beta primer mix, a second PCR proceeded for about 7 to 11 cycles. TCRdb fed the 5' RACE reads into MiXCR, producing one record per CDR3 protein. The table lists 550,000 to 700,000 distinct CDR3 sequences, approximately 27% of them singletons. This clonotype was seen a few times. Its antigen is unknown. Those donating, healthy Caucasian individuals from Russia, were aged roughly 6 to 95. This CDR3 is built from 13 residues. Trimming cost V 5 bases and J 2 bases; bases outside gene matches: 5. Per germline, CDR1 GTSNPN and CDR2 SVGIG (reference sequence). Specimen: blood. The receptor was isolated from a woman in her seventies in good health. The chain couples TRBV30 to TRBJ1-1; 7 positions agree with TRBD1. The CDR3 spells CAWAGQSNTEAFF. The CDR3 DNA sequence: TGTGCCTGGGCGGGACAGAGTAACACTGAAGCTTTCTTT.